The 8 T cell receptor beta chains listed next were all sequenced from one sample in a study of human T cells and chemical hapten exposure. MiXCR, applied by TCRdb to the RACE reads, yields one record per CDR3 protein. The sample lists roughly 94,000 distinct CDR3 sequences, about 9.6% occurring once. Time point denoted: patch test 2, 6 weeks after DPC sensitization. Regarding treatment: therapeutic diphenylcyclopropenone sensitization with weekly scalp DPC. Source: whole blood, taken in connection with sensitization to the hapten diphenylcyclopropenone (DPC). These receptors were obtained from a woman in her thirties or forties with alopecia areata. Some clones in this sample may be carry-over from other donors' samples.

This clonotype was detected only a few times. The chain has TRBV29-1 and TRBJ1-1; D is perhaps TRBD1 (6 bases). CDR3 size: 15 residues. The germline CDR1 and CDR2 sequences are SQVTM and ANQGSEA. V shed 0 bases and J shed 3 bases, with 14 bases lying between them. DNA of the CDR3: TGCAGCGTTGAAGATCAAGGGGGACAAGACACTGAAGCTTTCTTT. As protein: CSVEDQGGQDTEAFF.

The rearrangement joins TRBV12-3 or TRBV12-4 to TRBJ2-7; D may be TRBD1 or TRBD2 (5 bases each). CDR3 length: 15 amino acids. Trimming took off 5 bases at V and 7 bases at J, with 21 bases between the two ends. Here the CDR3 reads CASSLGTQKAREQYF. The CDR3 DNA is TGTGCCAGCAGTCTCGGGACGCAAAAAGCGCGAGAGCAGTACTTC.

CDR3 residues: CASNMALWASGEQFF. CDR3 coding DNA: TGTGCCAGTAATATGGCGCTTTGGGCGAGCGGTGAGCAGTTCTTC. The rearrangement links TRBV19 to TRBJ2-1; a possible D gene is TRBD2 (5 bases). Trimming left V 7 bases short and J 9 bases short, with 22 bases between. Germline V gene data show CDR1 as LNHDA and CDR2 as SQIVND (reference sequence). The CDR3 length is 15 residues. The variable domain in full, with the rest retrieved from reference TRBV19 and TRBJ2-1, is DGGITQSPKYLFRKEGQNVTLSCEQNLNHDAMYWYRQDPGQGLRLIYYSQIVNDFQKGDIAEGYSVSREKKESFPLTVTSAQKNPTAFYLCASNMALWASGEQFFGPGTRLTVL.

This clonotype has only a few counts. The chain has TRBV4-3 and TRBJ1-5; no firm D call. This CDR3 has 13 amino acids. With 0 bases removed from V and 7 bases from J, the gap between germline ends came to 7 bases. Per germline, CDR1 LGHNA and CDR2 YSLEER. The CDR3 DNA reads TGCGCCAGCAGCCAAGATTCGGGGCAGCCCCAGCATTTT. Amino acid sequence: CASSQDSGQPQHF.

Many counts were recorded for this clonotype. The V gene is TRBV10-3, the J gene TRBJ2-5, with D possibly being TRBD1 (6 bases). The V gene's germline CDR1 is ENHRY and CDR2 SYGVKD. The CDR3 covers 13 residues. The V gene lost 3 bases and the J gene lost 3 bases, with 8 bases spanning the gap. As DNA, the CDR3 is TGTGCCATCAGTGAAGGGGGAAAAGAGACCCAGTACTTC. Translated, it gives CAISEGGKETQYF.

This clonotype was detected a few times. The chain employs TRBV27 and TRBJ2-7; D is perhaps TRBD1 (5 bases). Germline values: CDR1 MNHEY, CDR2 SMNVEV (reference sequence). Deletions cut 2 bases from V and 3 bases from J, with 17 bases between. The CDR3 covers 16 residues. As DNA, the CDR3 is TGTGCCAGCAGTTTAGGGTTCGGACATACCAACTACGAGCAGTACTTC. Its translation: CASSLGFGHTNYEQYF.

This clonotype was picked up a small number of times. This rearrangement joins TRBV5-1 to TRBJ2-3; D remains ambiguous. The CDR3 totals 14 residues. The V and J ends lost 0 bases and 2 bases respectively, with 7 bases between them. The V gene's germline CDR1 is SGHRS and CDR2 YFSETQ. This chain's CDR3 is CASSLDPNTDTQYF. CDR3 coding DNA: TGCGCCAGCAGCTTGGACCCAAACACAGATACGCAGTATTTT.

This clonotype occurred many times. The V call is TRBV13, the J call TRBJ2-1; 12 nucleotides match TRBD1. V lost 3 bases to trimming and J lost 4 bases; unmatched junction nucleotides: 4. The CDR3 length is 16 residues. Per germline, CDR1 PRHDT and CDR2 FYEKMQ (reference sequence). The CDR3 reads CASSFGTGGGYNEQFF. The CDR3 DNA is TGTGCCAGCAGCTTCGGGACAGGGGGCGGTTACAATGAGCAGTTCTTC.